This is a list of T cell receptor beta chains from one sample in a study of OX40 agonist ivuxolimab in advanced cancers. Produced via immunoSEQ multiplex PCR; TCRdb's table is partial and in-frame only. This table has around 94,000 clones, 92% appearing once. The starting material was CD4+ or CD8+ T cells sorted from blood, obtained in a trial of the OX40 agonist ivuxolimab. Receptors originate from an adult with an advanced solid tumor such as melanoma, head and neck, liver or kidney cancer. Each CDR3 is given without its conserved first and last residue. A D gene is named only where the DNA matches it firmly. Only part of the rows carry a size: once, few, many, or a class if the clone is expanded.

v_call: TRBV29-1
j_call: TRBJ2-7
clone_size: -
d_call: -
cdr3_aa: SVGSLYEQY

v_call: TRBV6-6
j_call: TRBJ2-2
clone_size: -
d_call: TRBD1
cdr3_aa: ASNGQGGELF

v_call: TRBV4-1
j_call: TRBJ2-7
clone_size: few
d_call: TRBD2
cdr3_aa: ASSQDRLASEQY

v_call: TRBV27
j_call: TRBJ2-7
clone_size: -
d_call: -
cdr3_aa: ASSLRGGGSYEQY

v_call: TRBV14
j_call: TRBJ2-7
clone_size: -
d_call: TRBD2
cdr3_aa: ASSRVAGGPTYEQY

v_call: TRBV4-3
j_call: TRBJ1-6
clone_size: few
d_call: -
cdr3_aa: ASSQDGYNSPLH

v_call: TRBV15
j_call: TRBJ1-5
clone_size: -
d_call: -
cdr3_aa: ATRDDRGGHQPQH

v_call: TRBV5-5
j_call: TRBJ2-3
clone_size: -
d_call: -
cdr3_aa: ASSFVETSGSTDTQY

v_call: TRBV27
j_call: TRBJ2-7
clone_size: -
d_call: -
cdr3_aa: ASSLWVTSYEQY

v_call: TRBV10-3
j_call: TRBJ1-2
clone_size: -
d_call: -
cdr3_aa: AISESKGRGSGYT

v_call: TRBV19
j_call: TRBJ2-2
clone_size: -
d_call: TRBD2
cdr3_aa: ASSIASGRITGELF

v_call: TRBV25-1
j_call: TRBJ2-3
clone_size: -
d_call: -
cdr3_aa: ASSEYPDGGLITDTQY

v_call: TRBV5-6
j_call: TRBJ2-7
clone_size: -
d_call: TRBD1
cdr3_aa: ASSLGVDRADEQY

v_call: TRBV19
j_call: TRBJ1-5
clone_size: -
d_call: -
cdr3_aa: ASTTSQPGRESTRAQH

v_call: TRBV5-1
j_call: TRBJ1-4
clone_size: -
d_call: -
cdr3_aa: ASSLGNSLNEKLF

v_call: TRBV7-6
j_call: TRBJ1-6
clone_size: -
d_call: TRBD1
cdr3_aa: ASSLSHRGFNSPLH

v_call: TRBV19
j_call: TRBJ1-5
clone_size: -
d_call: TRBD1
cdr3_aa: ASSPGQGLDQPQH

v_call: TRBV29-1
j_call: TRBJ2-1
clone_size: few
d_call: -
cdr3_aa: SVLSDNEQF

v_call: TRBV14
j_call: TRBJ1-3
clone_size: -
d_call: -
cdr3_aa: ASSSWVVDSGNTIY

v_call: TRBV5-6
j_call: TRBJ2-2
clone_size: -
d_call: TRBD2
cdr3_aa: ASKAGGTGELF

v_call: TRBV19
j_call: TRBJ2-1
clone_size: -
d_call: TRBD1
cdr3_aa: ASSLGTGNEQF

v_call: TRBV7-6
j_call: TRBJ2-3
clone_size: -
d_call: TRBD2
cdr3_aa: ASSLYGLAGGTDTQY

v_call: TRBV19
j_call: TRBJ2-1
clone_size: -
d_call: -
cdr3_aa: ASSITFVYEQF

v_call: TRBV19
j_call: TRBJ1-4
clone_size: -
d_call: -
cdr3_aa: ASSKPSTTDEKLF

v_call: TRBV9
j_call: TRBJ1-3
clone_size: -
d_call: -
cdr3_aa: ASSRRGAPGNTIY

v_call: TRBV14
j_call: TRBJ2-7
clone_size: -
d_call: -
cdr3_aa: ASSQGAYEQY

v_call: TRBV9
j_call: TRBJ2-1
clone_size: -
d_call: TRBD2
cdr3_aa: ASSILSGRADAEQF

v_call: TRBV29-1
j_call: TRBJ2-7
clone_size: -
d_call: -
cdr3_aa: SVSGFLPSYEQY

v_call: TRBV29-1
j_call: TRBJ2-1
clone_size: -
d_call: TRBD2
cdr3_aa: SVIAGGSTYNEQF

v_call: TRBV19
j_call: TRBJ1-5
clone_size: -
d_call: TRBD1
cdr3_aa: ASSMGTGQNYNQPQH

v_call: TRBV30
j_call: TRBJ2-3
clone_size: -
d_call: TRBD2
cdr3_aa: AWIEGTAGGLDTQY

v_call: TRBV5-1
j_call: TRBJ2-7
clone_size: -
d_call: -
cdr3_aa: ASSDLEGGAEQY

v_call: TRBV11-2
j_call: TRBJ1-3
clone_size: -
d_call: -
cdr3_aa: ASSRGRQHYSGNTIY

v_call: TRBV19
j_call: TRBJ2-7
clone_size: -
d_call: -
cdr3_aa: ASSIGTTNEQY

v_call: TRBV9
j_call: TRBJ2-3
clone_size: -
d_call: -
cdr3_aa: ASSVLMTDTQY

v_call: TRBV5-4
j_call: TRBJ2-7
clone_size: -
d_call: -
cdr3_aa: ASSLGTEYEQY

v_call: TRBV29-1
j_call: TRBJ1-1
clone_size: -
d_call: -
cdr3_aa: SAMGGGGGTEAF

v_call: TRBV27
j_call: TRBJ2-3
clone_size: -
d_call: TRBD2
cdr3_aa: ASSPVQAGGITDTQY

v_call: TRBV30
j_call: -
clone_size: -
d_call: -
cdr3_aa: AWHTEYEQY

v_call: TRBV29-1
j_call: TRBJ1-2
clone_size: -
d_call: -
cdr3_aa: SVESEEPGYT

v_call: TRBV4-2
j_call: TRBJ2-4
clone_size: -
d_call: -
cdr3_aa: ASSQATKNIQY

v_call: TRBV27
j_call: TRBJ2-7
clone_size: -
d_call: TRBD2
cdr3_aa: ASALGLDGEQY

v_call: TRBV19
j_call: TRBJ1-2
clone_size: -
d_call: -
cdr3_aa: ASTSRQEFYGYT